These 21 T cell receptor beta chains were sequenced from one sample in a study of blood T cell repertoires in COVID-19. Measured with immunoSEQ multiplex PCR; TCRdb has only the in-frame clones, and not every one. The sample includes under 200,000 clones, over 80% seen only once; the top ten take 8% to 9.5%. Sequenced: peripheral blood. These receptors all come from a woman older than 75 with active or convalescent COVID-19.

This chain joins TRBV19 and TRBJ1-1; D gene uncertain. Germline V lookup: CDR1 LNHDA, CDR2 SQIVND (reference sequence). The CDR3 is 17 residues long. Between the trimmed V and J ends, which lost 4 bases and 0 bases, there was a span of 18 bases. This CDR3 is CASSTLSGVGLNTEAFF. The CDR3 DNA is TGTGCCAGTAGTACCCTTTCCGGGGTTGGACTGAACACTGAAGCTTTCTTT. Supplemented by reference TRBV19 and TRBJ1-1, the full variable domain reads DGGITQSPKYLFRKEGQNVTLSCEQNLNHDAMYWYRQDPGQGLRLIYYSQIVNDFQKGDIAEGYSVSREKKESFPLTVTSAQKNPTAFYLCASSTLSGVGLNTEAFFGQGTRLTVV.

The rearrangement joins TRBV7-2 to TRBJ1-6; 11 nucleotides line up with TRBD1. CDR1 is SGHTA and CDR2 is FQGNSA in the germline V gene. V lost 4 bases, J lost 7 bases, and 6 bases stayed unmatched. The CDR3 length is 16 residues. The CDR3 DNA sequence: TGTGCCAGCAGCTCGGACAGGGGGCTTGAAAATTCACCCCTCCACTTT. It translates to CASSSDRGLENSPLHF.

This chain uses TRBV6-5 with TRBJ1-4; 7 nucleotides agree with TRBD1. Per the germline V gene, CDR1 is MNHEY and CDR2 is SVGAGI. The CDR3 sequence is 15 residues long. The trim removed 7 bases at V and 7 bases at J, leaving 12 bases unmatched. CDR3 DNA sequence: TGTGCCAGCACCGAAGGGGGCAGAGAGGGTGAAAAACTGTTTTTT. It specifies CASTEGGREGEKLFF.

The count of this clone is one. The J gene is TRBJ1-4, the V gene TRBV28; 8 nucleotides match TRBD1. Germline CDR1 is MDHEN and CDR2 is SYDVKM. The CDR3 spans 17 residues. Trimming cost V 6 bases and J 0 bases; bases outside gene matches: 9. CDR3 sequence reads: CASSPIQGGATNEKLFF. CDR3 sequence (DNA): TGTGCCAGCAGCCCCATACAGGGGGGGGCAACTAATGAAAAACTGTTTTTT.

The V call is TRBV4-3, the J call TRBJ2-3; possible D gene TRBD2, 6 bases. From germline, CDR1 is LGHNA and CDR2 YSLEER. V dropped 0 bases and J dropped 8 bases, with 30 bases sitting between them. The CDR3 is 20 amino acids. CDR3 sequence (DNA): TGCGCCAGCAGCCAAGATATGGGTGGGGCCGGGTATGGGCTCGGGGGTACGCAGTATTTT. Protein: CASSQDMGGAGYGLGGTQYF.

This CDR3 reads CASSPWRGAEKLFF. CDR3 sequence (DNA): TGTGCCAGCAGTCCGTGGCGGGGGGCTGAAAAACTGTTTTTT. The rearrangement links TRBV28 to TRBJ1-4, with D maybe TRBD1 (6 bases). Deletions cut 5 bases from V and 7 bases from J, with 14 bases between. CDR1 and CDR2 from the germline V gene are MDHEN and SYDVKM. The CDR3 is 14 amino acids.

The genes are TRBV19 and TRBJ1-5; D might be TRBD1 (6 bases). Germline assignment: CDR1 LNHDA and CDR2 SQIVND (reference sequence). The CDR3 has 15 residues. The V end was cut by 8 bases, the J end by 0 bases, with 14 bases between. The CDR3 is CASLQGAYSNQPQHF. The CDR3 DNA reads TGTGCCAGTCTACAGGGAGCATATAGCAATCAGCCCCAGCATTTT.

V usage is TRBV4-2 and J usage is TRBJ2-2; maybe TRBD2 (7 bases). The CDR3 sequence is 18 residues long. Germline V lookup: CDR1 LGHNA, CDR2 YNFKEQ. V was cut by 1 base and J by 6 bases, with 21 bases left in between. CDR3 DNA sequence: TGTGCCAGCAGCCAAGCCCCCAGTACAGGGACTAACTCCGGGGAGCTGTTTTTT. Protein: CASSQAPSTGTNSGELFF.

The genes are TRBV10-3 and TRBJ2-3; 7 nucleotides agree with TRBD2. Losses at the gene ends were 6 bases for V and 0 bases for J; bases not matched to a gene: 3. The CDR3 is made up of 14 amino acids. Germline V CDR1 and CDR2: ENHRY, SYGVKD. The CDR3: CAIRSGDSTDTQYF. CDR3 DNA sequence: TGTGCCATCAGGAGCGGGGATAGCACAGATACGCAGTATTTT.

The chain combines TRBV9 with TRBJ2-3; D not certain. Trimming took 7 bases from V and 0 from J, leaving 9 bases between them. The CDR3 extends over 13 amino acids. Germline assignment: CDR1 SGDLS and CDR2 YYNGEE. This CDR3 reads CASGVTSTDTQYF. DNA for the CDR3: TGTGCCAGCGGAGTTACTAGCACAGATACGCAGTATTTT.

The CDR3 loop is CASSGPNSPLHF. The CDR3 region has the DNA TGTGCCAGCTCTGGGCCTAATTCACCCCTCCACTTT. The chain has TRBV18 and TRBJ1-6; D gene unclear. The ends were cut back, 6 bases at V and 6 bases at J, with 6 bases in the middle. Germline V gene sequence: CDR1 KGHSH, CDR2 LQKENI. The CDR3 extends over 12 amino acids.

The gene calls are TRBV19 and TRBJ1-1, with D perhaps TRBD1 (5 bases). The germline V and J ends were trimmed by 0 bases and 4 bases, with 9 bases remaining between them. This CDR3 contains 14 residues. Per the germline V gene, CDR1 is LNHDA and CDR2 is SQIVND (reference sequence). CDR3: CASSIDRRGTEAFF. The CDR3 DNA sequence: TGTGCCAGTAGTATAGATCGGAGGGGCACTGAAGCTTTCTTT.

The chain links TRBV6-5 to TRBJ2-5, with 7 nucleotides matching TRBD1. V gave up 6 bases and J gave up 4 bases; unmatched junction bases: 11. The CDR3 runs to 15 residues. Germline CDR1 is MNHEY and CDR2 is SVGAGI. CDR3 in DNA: TGTGCCAGCAGAGTTTCGGACAGGACCCGAGAGACCCAGTACTTC. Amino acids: CASRVSDRTRETQYF.

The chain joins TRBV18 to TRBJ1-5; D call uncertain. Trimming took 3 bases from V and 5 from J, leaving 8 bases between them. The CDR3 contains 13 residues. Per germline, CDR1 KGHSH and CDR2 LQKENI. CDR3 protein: CASSPRSDQPQHF. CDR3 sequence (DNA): TGTGCCAGCTCACCCCGGTCCGATCAGCCCCAGCATTTT.

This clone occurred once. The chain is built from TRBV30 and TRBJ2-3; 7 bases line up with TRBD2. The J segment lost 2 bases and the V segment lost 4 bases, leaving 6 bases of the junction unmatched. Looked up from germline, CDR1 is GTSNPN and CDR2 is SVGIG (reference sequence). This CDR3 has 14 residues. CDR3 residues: CAWTPGLNTDTQYF. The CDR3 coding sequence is TGTGCCTGGACCCCGGGACTAAACACAGATACGCAGTATTTT.

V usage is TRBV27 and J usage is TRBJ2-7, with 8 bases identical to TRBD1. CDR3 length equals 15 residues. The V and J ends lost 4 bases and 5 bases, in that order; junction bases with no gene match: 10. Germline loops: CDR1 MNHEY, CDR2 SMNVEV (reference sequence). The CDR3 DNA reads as TGTGCCAGCAGTTCACCAGACAGGGGAGGACACGAGCAGTACTTC. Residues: CASSSPDRGGHEQYF.

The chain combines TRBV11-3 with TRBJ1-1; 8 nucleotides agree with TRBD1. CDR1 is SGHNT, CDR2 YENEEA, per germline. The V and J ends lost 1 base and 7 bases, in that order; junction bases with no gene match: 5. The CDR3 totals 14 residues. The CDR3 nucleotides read TGTGCCAGCAGCTTAGGGACAGGGAGGGGTGAAGCTTTCTTT. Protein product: CASSLGTGRGEAFF. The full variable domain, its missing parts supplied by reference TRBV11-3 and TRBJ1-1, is EAGVVQSPRYKIIEKKQPVAFWCNPISGHNTLYWYLQNLGQGPELLIRYENEEAVDDSQLPKDRFSAERLKGVDSTLKIQPAELGDSAVYLCASSLGTGRGEAFFGQGTRLTVV.

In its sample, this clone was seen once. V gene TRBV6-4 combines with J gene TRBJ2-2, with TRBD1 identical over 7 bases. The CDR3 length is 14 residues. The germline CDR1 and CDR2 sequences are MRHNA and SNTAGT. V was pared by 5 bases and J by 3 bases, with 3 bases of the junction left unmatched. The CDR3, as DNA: TGTGCCAGCAGTTTAGGACAGGACACCGGGGAGCTGTTTTTT. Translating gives CASSLGQDTGELFF.

CDR3 region: CASSPRPPGLAGVSTDTQYF. Here the CDR3 DNA reads TGTGCCAGCAGTCCCCGTCCTCCGGGGCTAGCGGGGGTAAGCACAGATACGCAGTATTTT. This chain uses TRBV6-6 with TRBJ2-3, with 10 bases aligning to TRBD2. The V segment lost 5 bases and the J segment 0 bases; nucleotides outside the gene matches: 17. The CDR3 is made up of 20 amino acids. The germline V gene has CDR1 MNHNY and CDR2 SVGAGI (reference sequence).

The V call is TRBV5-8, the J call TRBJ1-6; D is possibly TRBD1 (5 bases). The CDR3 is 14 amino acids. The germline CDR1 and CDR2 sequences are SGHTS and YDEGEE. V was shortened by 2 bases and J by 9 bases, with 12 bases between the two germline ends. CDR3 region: CASSFPQGSSPLHF. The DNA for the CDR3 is TGTGCCAGCAGCTTCCCCCAGGGATCTTCACCCCTCCACTTT.

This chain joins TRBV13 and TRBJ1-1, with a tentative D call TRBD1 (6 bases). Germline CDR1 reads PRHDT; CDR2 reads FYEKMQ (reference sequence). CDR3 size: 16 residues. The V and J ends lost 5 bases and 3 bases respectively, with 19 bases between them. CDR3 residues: CASSHTGGRADTEAFF. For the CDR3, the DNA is TGTGCCAGCAGCCACACTGGGGGCAGGGCGGACACTGAAGCTTTCTTT.